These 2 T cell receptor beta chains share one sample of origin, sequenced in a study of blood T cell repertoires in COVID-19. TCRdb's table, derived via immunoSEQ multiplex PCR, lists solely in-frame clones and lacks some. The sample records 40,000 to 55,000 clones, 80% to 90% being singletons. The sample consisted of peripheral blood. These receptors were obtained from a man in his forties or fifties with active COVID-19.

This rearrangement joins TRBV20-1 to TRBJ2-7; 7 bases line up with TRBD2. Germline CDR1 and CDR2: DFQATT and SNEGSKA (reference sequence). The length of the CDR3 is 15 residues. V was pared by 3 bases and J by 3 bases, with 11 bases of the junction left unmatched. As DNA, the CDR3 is TGCAGTGCTAGTCCGCCGGGACTAAAGAGCTACGAGCAGTACTTC. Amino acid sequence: CSASPPGLKSYEQYF.

The CDR3, as DNA: TGTGCCAGCAGCAAGACTAGCGCCCTATACAATGAGCAGTTCTTC. Translation: CASSKTSALYNEQFF. This chain joins TRBV7-2 and TRBJ2-1; TRBD2 matches 8 bases. V shed 5 bases and J 4 bases; nucleotides not matched to a gene: 7. The CDR3 loop spans 15 amino acids. Per germline, CDR1 SGHTA and CDR2 FQGNSA.